Below, 5 T cell receptor beta chains from the same sample are listed, as sequenced in a study of shared clonotypes between healthy human individuals. Profiling relied on immunoSEQ multiplex PCR, and the TCRdb table lists in-frame clones only, not all of them. The sample contains under 1,900,000 clones, approximately 98.5% of which appear only once. The sample taken for sequencing was naive CD4+ T cells sorted from blood. Noted subset: CD45RA+ positively selected. The receptor set was obtained from a man aged 25 to 45 in good health.

This clone was observed a handful of times. Additional DNA sequences in this sample encode the identical CDR3. The chain couples TRBV10-3 to TRBJ2-7; D not resolved. There are 14 residues in the CDR3. V was pared by 0 bases and J by 1 base, with 7 bases between. CDR1 and CDR2 (germline): ENHRY, SYGVKD. CDR3 sequence: CAISESTRSYEQYF. Written as DNA, the CDR3 is TGTGCCATCAGTGAGTCGACCCGTTCCTACGAGCAGTACTTC.

V gene TRBV6-5 combines with J gene TRBJ2-2; the match to TRBD1 covers 7 bases. The V and J ends lost 5 bases and 6 bases, in that order; junction bases with no gene match: 6. The CDR3 length is 14 residues. Looked up from germline, CDR1 is MNHEY and CDR2 is SVGAGI. DNA for the CDR3: TGTGCCAGCAGTGCCCAGGGGGTCGCCGGGGAGCTGTTTTTT. It is translated as CASSAQGVAGELFF.

This chain uses TRBV15 with TRBJ2-5; either TRBD1 or TRBD2 may fit D (5 bases each). Germline V lookup: CDR1 LNHNV, CDR2 YYDKDF (reference sequence). Deletions cut 5 bases from V and 1 base from J, with 11 bases between. CDR3 size: 14 residues. CDR3 protein: CATSRGPSQETQYF. The CDR3 coding sequence is TGTGCCACCAGCCGGGGACCGAGCCAAGAGACCCAGTACTTC. Complete variable domain (other parts from reference TRBV15 and TRBJ2-5): DAMVIQNPRYQVTQFGKPVTLSCSQTLNHNVMYWYQQKSSQAPKLLFHYYDKDFNNEADTPDNFQSRRPNTSFCFLDIRSPGLGDTAMYLCATSRGPSQETQYFGPGTRLLVL.

The rearrangement joins TRBV25-1 to TRBJ1-4; D may be TRBD1 (6 bases). The germline V gene encodes CDR1 MGHDK and CDR2 SYGVNS. Trimming took off 3 bases at V and 10 bases at J, with 18 bases between the two ends. The CDR3 is made up of 15 amino acids. The CDR3 sequence is CASSDPRGEYGKLFF. As DNA, the CDR3 is TGTGCCAGCAGTGACCCCAGGGGTGAATATGGAAAACTGTTTTTT.

This chain joins TRBV6-6 and TRBJ2-7; D may be TRBD2 (5 bases). CDR3 length: 12 residues. V was trimmed by 6 bases and J by 6 bases, leaving 12 bases between them. Germline values: CDR1 MNHNY, CDR2 SVGAGI (reference sequence). In nucleotides, the CDR3 is TGTGCCAGCAGCCCTCCCGAGGGCGAGCAGTACTTC. Its protein is CASSPPEGEQYF.